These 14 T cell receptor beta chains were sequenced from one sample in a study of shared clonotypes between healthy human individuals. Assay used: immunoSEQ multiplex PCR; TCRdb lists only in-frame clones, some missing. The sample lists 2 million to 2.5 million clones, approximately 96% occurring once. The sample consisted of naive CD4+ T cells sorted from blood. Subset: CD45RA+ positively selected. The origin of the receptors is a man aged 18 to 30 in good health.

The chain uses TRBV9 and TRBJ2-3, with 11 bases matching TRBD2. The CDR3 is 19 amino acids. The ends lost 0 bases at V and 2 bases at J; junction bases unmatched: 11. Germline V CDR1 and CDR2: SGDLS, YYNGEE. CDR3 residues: CASSVATGLAGGSTDTQYF. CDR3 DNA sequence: TGTGCCAGCAGCGTAGCTACGGGTCTAGCGGGAGGTTCCACAGATACGCAGTATTTT.

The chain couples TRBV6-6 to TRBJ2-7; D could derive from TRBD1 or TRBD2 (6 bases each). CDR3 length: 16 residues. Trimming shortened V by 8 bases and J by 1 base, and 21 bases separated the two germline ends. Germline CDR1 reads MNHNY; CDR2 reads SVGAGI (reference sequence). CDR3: CASGGLWEARSYEQYF. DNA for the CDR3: TGTGCCAGCGGGGGGCTCTGGGAGGCGCGATCCTACGAGCAGTACTTC.

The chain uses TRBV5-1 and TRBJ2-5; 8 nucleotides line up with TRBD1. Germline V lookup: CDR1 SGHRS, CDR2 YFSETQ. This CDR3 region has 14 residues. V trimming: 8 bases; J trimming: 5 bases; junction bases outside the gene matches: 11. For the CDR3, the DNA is TGCGCCAGTACACCAGGGGGCCCTGCGGAGACCCAGTACTTC. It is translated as CASTPGGPAETQYF.

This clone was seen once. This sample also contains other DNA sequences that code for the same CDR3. The CDR3 sequence is CASRDRSYEQYF. In DNA form, the CDR3 reads TGTGCCAGTAGGGACAGGTCCTACGAGCAGTACTTC. The V call is TRBV2, the J call TRBJ2-7; 8 bases are shared with TRBD1. The CDR3 is 12 residues long. Germline loops: CDR1 SNHLY, CDR2 FYNNEI. The junction had 2 bases not matched to a gene; V was cut back by 9 bases and J by 1 base.

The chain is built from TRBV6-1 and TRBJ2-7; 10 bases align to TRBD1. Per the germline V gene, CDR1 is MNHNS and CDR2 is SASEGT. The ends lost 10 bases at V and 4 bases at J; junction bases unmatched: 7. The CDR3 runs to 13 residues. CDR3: CAISRDRGYEQYF. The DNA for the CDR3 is TGTGCCATCTCCCGGGACAGGGGATACGAGCAGTACTTC.

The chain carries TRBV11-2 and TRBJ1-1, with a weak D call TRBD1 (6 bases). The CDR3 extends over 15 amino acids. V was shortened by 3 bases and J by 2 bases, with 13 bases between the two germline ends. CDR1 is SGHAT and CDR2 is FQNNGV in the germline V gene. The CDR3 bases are TGTGCCAGCAGCTTGAGCGAGGGGGTAAACACTGAAGCTTTCTTT. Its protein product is CASSLSEGVNTEAFF.

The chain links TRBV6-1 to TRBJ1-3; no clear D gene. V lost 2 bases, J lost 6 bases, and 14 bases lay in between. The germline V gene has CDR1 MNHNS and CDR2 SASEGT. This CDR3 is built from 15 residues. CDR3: CASSENSNFANTIYF. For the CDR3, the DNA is TGTGCCAGCAGTGAAAATAGTAACTTCGCAAACACCATATATTTT.

Here the CDR3 reads CSVDHGSIGYNEQFF. In DNA, the CDR3 is TGCAGCGTTGACCACGGGAGTATCGGGTACAATGAGCAGTTCTTC. The rearrangement links TRBV29-1 to TRBJ2-1; possible D gene TRBD2, 6 bases. V was cut by 3 bases and J by 4 bases, with 16 bases left in between. The CDR3 sequence is 15 residues long. Germline V CDR1 and CDR2: SQVTM, ANQGSEA.

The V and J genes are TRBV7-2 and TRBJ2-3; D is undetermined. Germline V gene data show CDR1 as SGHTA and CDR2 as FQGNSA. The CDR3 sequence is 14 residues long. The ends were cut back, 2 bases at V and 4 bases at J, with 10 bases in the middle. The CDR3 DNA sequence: TGTGCCAGCAGCTTATCAGCCATGCCAGATACGCAGTATTTT. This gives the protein CASSLSAMPDTQYF.

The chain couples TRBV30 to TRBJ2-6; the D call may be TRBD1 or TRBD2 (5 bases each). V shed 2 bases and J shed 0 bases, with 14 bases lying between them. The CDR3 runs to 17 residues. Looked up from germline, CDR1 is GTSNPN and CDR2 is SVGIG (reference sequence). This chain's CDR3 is CAWSRGATLSGANVLTF. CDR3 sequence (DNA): TGTGCCTGGAGTCGAGGGGCGACCCTCTCTGGGGCCAACGTCCTGACTTTC.

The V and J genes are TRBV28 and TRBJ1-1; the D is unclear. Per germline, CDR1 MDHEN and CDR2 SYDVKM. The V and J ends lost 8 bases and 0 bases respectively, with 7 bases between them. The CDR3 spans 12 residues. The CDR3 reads CASWSVNTEAFF. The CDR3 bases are TGTGCCAGCTGGTCGGTGAACACTGAAGCTTTCTTT.

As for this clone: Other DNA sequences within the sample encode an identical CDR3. The CDR3 DNA follows: TGCGCCAGCAGCTTGGAGGGCGGAGGAAACACTGAAGCTTTCTTT. This sequence encodes CASSLEGGGNTEAFF. V usage is TRBV5-1 and J usage is TRBJ1-1; D gene uncertain. Trimming removed 0 bases from V and 2 bases from J, with 11 bases in between. The CDR3 loop spans 15 amino acids. Germline lookup yields CDR1 SGHRS and CDR2 YFSETQ.

In DNA, the CDR3 is TGTGCCAGCAGCCGTGGGCGGGGGGGAAGATCTATGGACTACACCTTC. This translates into CASSRGRGGRSMDYTF. The chain combines TRBV6-6 with TRBJ1-2; tentatively, D is TRBD1 (5 bases). Germline values: CDR1 MNHNY, CDR2 SVGAGI (reference sequence). Trimming shortened V by 6 bases and J by 10 bases, and 27 bases separated the two germline ends. This CDR3 is built from 16 residues.

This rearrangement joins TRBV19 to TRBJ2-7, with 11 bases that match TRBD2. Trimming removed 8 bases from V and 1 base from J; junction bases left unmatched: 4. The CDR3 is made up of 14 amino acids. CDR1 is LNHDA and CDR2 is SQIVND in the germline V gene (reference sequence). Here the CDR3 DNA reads TGTGCCAGTTGGACTAGCGGGTTATCCTACGAGCAGTACTTC. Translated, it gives CASWTSGLSYEQYF.